Shown below are 29 T cell receptor beta chains from a single sample sequenced in a study of T-cell reconstitution after alpha-beta-depleted transplantation in children. Preparation of the TCRbeta library used unique molecular identifiers. TCRdb passed the PCR reads through MiXCR, listing each CDR3 protein once. Altogether fewer than 700,000 distinct CDR3 sequences are present, 13% being singletons, with the ten largest covering 2% to 2.5%. The input for sequencing was PBMCs, mostly from graft donor cells, taken 360 days after TCRalphabeta/CD19-depleted stem cell transplant. The origin of the receptors is a male patient younger than 18 who had a stem cell transplant for acute myeloid leukemia, so the T cells may come from the graft donor.

The rearrangement links TRBV4-3 to TRBJ2-7, with D unclear. Germline lookup yields CDR1 LGHNA and CDR2 YSLEER. CDR3 length equals 14 residues. The V end was cut by 2 bases, the J end by 2 bases, with 10 bases between. CDR3 sequence reads: CASSQYSTAYEQYF. DNA of the CDR3: TGCGCCAGCAGCCAATACTCGACCGCCTACGAGCAGTACTTC.

This clonotype was recorded a few times. The V call is TRBV28, the J call TRBJ1-5; D is perhaps TRBD1 (5 bases). Germline values: CDR1 MDHEN, CDR2 SYDVKM. The CDR3 totals 15 residues. Trimming cost V 7 bases and J 3 bases, with 16 bases left between them. CDR3 sequence (DNA): TGTGCCAGCAACGGGGGTTGGGGAAACAATCAGCCCCAGCATTTT. Its translation: CASNGGWGNNQPQHF.

This clonotype was detected a few times. CDR3 in DNA: TGTGCCAGCAGCAAAGGCAAGGGGCTCTGCCCCTACGAGCAGTACTTC. Translating it yields CASSKGKGLCPYEQYF. V and J are TRBV21-1 and TRBJ2-7; the D call in the table, TRBD1, was not verified against the DNA. TRBV21-1 is an annotated pseudogene. The CDR3 has 16 amino acids.

V usage is TRBV25-1 and J usage is TRBJ1-6, with D maybe TRBD1 (6 bases). Germline V gene data show CDR1 as MGHDK and CDR2 as SYGVNS. V was pared by 4 bases and J by 4 bases, with 23 bases between. The CDR3 is 19 amino acids. CDR3 sequence reads: CASSAPQGKGLWYNSPLHF. The DNA of the CDR3 is TGTGCCAGCAGTGCCCCACAGGGAAAGGGGCTATGGTATAATTCACCCCTCCACTTT.

At least ten counts were recorded for this clonotype. The CDR3 spells CASRKGLAGVANEQYF. For the CDR3, the DNA is TGTGCCAGCAGAAAGGGACTAGCGGGAGTCGCGAACGAGCAGTACTTC. V and J are TRBV7-9 and TRBJ2-7; 14 bases line up with TRBD2. Germline lookup yields CDR1 SEHNR and CDR2 FQNEAQ (reference sequence). V was pared by 6 bases and J by 5 bases, with 9 bases of the junction left unmatched. This CDR3 has 16 amino acids.

The chain uses TRBV4-3 and TRBJ2-1, with D uncertain. Germline V gene data show CDR1 as LGHNA and CDR2 as YSLEER. The CDR3 runs to 12 residues. The V end was cut by 4 bases, the J end by 8 bases, with 9 bases between. The CDR3 here is CASSLTRYEQFF. In DNA form, the CDR3 reads TGCGCCAGCAGCCTCACGAGGTATGAGCAGTTCTTC.

This clonotype was detected many times. The chain combines TRBV5-5 with TRBJ1-5; maybe TRBD1 (5 bases). Germline V gene lookup returns CDR1 SGHKS and CDR2 YYEKEE (reference sequence). This CDR3 spans 15 amino acids. Trimming took 0 bases from V and 4 from J, leaving 11 bases between them. The CDR3 nucleotides are TGTGCCAGCAGCTTGGTCCAGGGTTATAATCAGCCCCAGCATTTT. This encodes CASSLVQGYNQPQHF.

The chain joins TRBV6-5 to TRBJ2-1; D gene uncertain. Deletions cut 2 bases from V and 7 bases from J, with 18 bases between. CDR1 and CDR2 from the germline V gene are MNHEY and SVGAGI. CDR3 length: 16 amino acids. Here the CDR3 DNA reads TGTGCCAGCAGTTACGTGACGTTTAGGGCCGGGAATGAGCAGTTCTTC. Translating it yields CASSYVTFRAGNEQFF.

This clonotype was seen at least ten times. The CDR3 DNA is TGCAGTGCCAACCGACTAGTTGCCGGGGAGCTGTTTTTT. It codes for CSANRLVAGELFF. The rearrangement joins TRBV20-1 to TRBJ2-2; D perhaps matches TRBD2 (6 bases). V lost 6 bases and J 6 bases, leaving 14 bases between the germline ends. Germline CDR1 DFQATT, CDR2 SNEGSKA (reference sequence). The CDR3 loop spans 13 amino acids.

The sample holds a few counts of this clonotype. The chain uses TRBV6-1 and TRBJ2-1; 7 bases agree with TRBD2. V lost 8 bases and J lost 3; bases outside the gene matches: 7. The CDR3 length is 14 residues. Germline-derived CDR1 and CDR2 are MNHNS and SASEGT. The CDR3 protein is CASAWGGDYNEQFF. The DNA for the CDR3 is TGTGCCAGCGCGTGGGGAGGGGACTACAATGAGCAGTTCTTC.

This clonotype was recorded at least ten times. The DNA for the CDR3 is TGTGCCAGCAGTAGTCTCGGGTGGATTTCCTACAATGAGCAGTTCTTC. This encodes CASSSLGWISYNEQFF. The chain uses TRBV28 and TRBJ2-1; D uncertain. The CDR3 sequence is 16 residues long. Trimming pared 5 bases from V and 1 base from J, leaving 15 bases between. CDR1 MDHEN and CDR2 SYDVKM come from the germline V gene. Variable domain in full (rest from reference TRBV28 and TRBJ2-1): DVKVTQSSRYLVKRTGEKVFLECVQDMDHENMFWYRQDPGLGLRLIYFSYDVKMKEKGDIPEGYSVSREKKERFSLILESASTNQTSMYLCASSSLGWISYNEQFFGPGTRLTVL.

This clonotype appeared many times. The chain joins TRBV20-1 to TRBJ2-1; 13 positions match TRBD2. J lost 0 bases, V lost 1 base, and 9 bases had no gene match. Germline V gene lookup returns CDR1 DFQATT and CDR2 SNEGSKA (reference sequence). The CDR3 covers 19 residues. CDR3: CSARVGTSGDFFSYNEQFF. The CDR3, as DNA: TGCAGTGCTAGAGTGGGGACTAGCGGGGACTTCTTCTCCTACAATGAGCAGTTCTTC.

This clonotype has ten or more counts. The rearrangement links TRBV29-1 to TRBJ2-3, with a tentative D call TRBD2 (6 bases). This CDR3 comprises 12 residues. The germline gives CDR1 SQVTM, CDR2 ANQGSEA. V was trimmed by 4 bases and J by 6 bases, leaving 11 bases between them. The CDR3 DNA reads TGCAGCGTTGGAGTAGCGGTCGATACGCAGTATTTT. This sequence encodes CSVGVAVDTQYF.

The chain couples TRBV20-1 to TRBJ2-2; D gene ambiguous. This CDR3 is 14 amino acids long. V lost 6 bases to trimming and J lost 3 bases, with 14 bases between them. Germline values: CDR1 DFQATT, CDR2 SNEGSKA (reference sequence). In nucleotides, the CDR3 is TGCAGTGCGTTACATCTGCAGGACACCGGGGAGCTGTTTTTT. Its protein is CSALHLQDTGELFF.

This clonotype came up a few times. This chain's CDR3 is CASSLPLGETQYF. The CDR3 DNA is TGTGCCAGCAGCTTACCACTAGGAGAGACCCAGTACTTC. The chain links TRBV7-9 to TRBJ2-5, with D possibly matching TRBD2 (5 bases). CDR1 SEHNR and CDR2 FQNEAQ come from the germline V gene (reference sequence). CDR3 length equals 13 residues. Trimming shortened V by 2 bases and J by 4 bases, and 8 bases separated the two germline ends.

This chain uses TRBV5-6 with TRBJ2-7, with TRBD2 as a possible D gene (6 bases). The V and J ends lost 2 bases and 7 bases respectively, with 16 bases between them. The CDR3 is 14 residues long. Germline V gene data show CDR1 as SGHDT and CDR2 as YYEEEE. CDR3 loop: CASSLRGGAGEQYF. DNA for the CDR3: TGTGCCAGCAGCTTACGAGGAGGGGCTGGGGAGCAGTACTTC.

This clonotype was detected only a few times. The rearrangement uses TRBV7-3 and TRBJ2-7; no clear D. The CDR3 extends over 15 amino acids. Between the trimmed V and J ends, which lost 1 base and 6 bases, there was a span of 16 bases. Germline V gives CDR1 SGHTA, CDR2 FQGTGA. The DNA of the CDR3 is TGTGCCAGCAGCTTAAGTCCAGACGGGTTCGGCGAGCAGTACTTC. Translation: CASSLSPDGFGEQYF.

The chain links TRBV12-3 or TRBV12-4 to TRBJ2-5; 9 nucleotides agree with TRBD1. Unmatched junction bases numbered 8, after V lost 7 bases and J lost 5 bases. This CDR3 spans 14 amino acids. The CDR3 region is CASTPTGGVETQYF. The CDR3 nucleotides are TGTGCCAGCACCCCGACAGGGGGGGTGGAGACCCAGTACTTC.

This clonotype was recorded a few times. V gene TRBV28 combines with J gene TRBJ2-4; the D gene is possibly TRBD2 (6 bases). Germline CDR1 is MDHEN and CDR2 is SYDVKM. Trimming cost V 6 bases and J 3 bases, with 12 bases left between them. This CDR3 is 14 amino acids long. The CDR3 sequence is CASSPGGVKNIQYF. The CDR3 coding sequence is TGTGCCAGCAGCCCAGGAGGGGTCAAAAACATTCAGTACTTC.

The V gene is TRBV6-2 or TRBV6-3, the J gene TRBJ2-1, with a possible D match to TRBD2 (6 bases). This CDR3 has 16 amino acids. CDR1 and CDR2 (germline): MNHEY, SVGEGT. Trimming cost V 2 bases and J 3 bases, with 14 bases left between them. The CDR3 sequence: CASSYGVAADYNEQFF. CDR3 nucleotides: TGTGCCAGCAGTTACGGGGTAGCGGCAGACTACAATGAGCAGTTCTTC.

Only a few counts were recorded for this clonotype. The gene calls are TRBV7-3 and TRBJ2-1; 11 nucleotides align to TRBD2. The trim removed 5 bases at V and 11 bases at J, leaving 11 bases unmatched. The CDR3 sequence is 15 residues long. CDR1 and CDR2 from the germline V gene are SGHTA and FQGTGA. This chain's CDR3 is CASSHGTSGSSKQFF. CDR3 in DNA: TGTGCCAGCAGCCACGGGACTAGCGGCTCCTCGAAGCAGTTCTTC.

This clonotype has more than one count but fewer than ten. This chain connects TRBV5-1 to TRBJ2-4; a weak D match, TRBD2 (6 bases). Germline V CDR1 and CDR2: SGHRS, YFSETQ. Trimming took off 4 bases at V and 1 base at J, with 15 bases between the two ends. The CDR3 is 16 residues long. This CDR3 is CASSGDLARAKNIQYF. In nucleotides, the CDR3 is TGCGCCAGCAGCGGGGATCTAGCGAGGGCCAAAAACATTCAGTACTTC.

This clonotype occurred a few times. V is TRBV6-2 or TRBV6-3 and J is TRBJ2-5; maybe TRBD2 (6 bases). The CDR3 length is 14 residues. V lost 1 base to trimming and J lost 5 bases, with 11 bases between them. Germline V gene lookup returns CDR1 MNHEY and CDR2 SVGEGT. The CDR3 bases are TGTGCCAGCAGTTACTTTGGGAGGACGGAGACCCAGTACTTC. Protein: CASSYFGRTETQYF.

V usage is TRBV6-2 or TRBV6-3 and J usage is TRBJ2-7; 11 nucleotides match TRBD2. The V gene end was trimmed by 6 bases and the J gene end by 2 bases; junction bases not matched to a gene: 6. The CDR3 length is 15 residues. CDR1 and CDR2 (germline): MNHEY, SVGEGT. The CDR3 here is CASRRGLAETYEQYF. The CDR3, as DNA: TGTGCCAGCAGGAGGGGACTAGCGGAGACCTACGAGCAGTACTTC.

This clonotype occurred many times. The chain has TRBV6-5 and TRBJ2-7, with TRBD1 as a possible D gene (5 bases). The CDR3 extends over 15 amino acids. The germline gives CDR1 MNHEY, CDR2 SVGAGI. Trimming stripped 2 bases from V and 3 bases from J, with 14 bases between. This chain's CDR3 is CASSYGAALNYEQYF. The CDR3 DNA follows: TGTGCCAGCAGTTACGGGGCAGCACTAAACTACGAGCAGTACTTC.

This clonotype was counted only a few times. The chain is built from TRBV21-1 and TRBJ2-1; the table gives TRBD2 as D, unverified against the DNA. TRBV21-1 is noted as a pseudogene. The CDR3 consists of 16 residues. CDR3 amino acids: CASSKVGGRARGEQFF. CDR3 nucleotide sequence: TGTGCCAGCAGCAAAGTGGGTGGGAGGGCCCGCGGTGAGCAGTTCTTC.

This clonotype was counted between two and nine times. This rearrangement joins TRBV12-3 or TRBV12-4 to TRBJ2-5; 8 nucleotides align to TRBD1. With 5 bases clipped from V and 2 bases from J, the junction kept 7 bases outside the gene matches. The CDR3 consists of 15 residues. As DNA, the CDR3 is TGTGCCAGCAGTAATAGACAGGGGCAGCAAGAGACCCAGTACTTC. Translation: CASSNRQGQQETQYF.

This clonotype occurred many times. The chain carries TRBV12-3 or TRBV12-4 and TRBJ2-5; D might be TRBD1 (6 bases). The CDR3 extends over 14 amino acids. Trimming removed 5 bases at V and 1 base at J, with 11 bases between. The CDR3 nucleotides read TGTGCCAGCAGTCTTACAGGGTTCCAAGAGACCCAGTACTTC. Translating it yields CASSLTGFQETQYF.

This clonotype has a count of ten or more. This rearrangement joins TRBV20-1 to TRBJ2-3, with 11 bases that match TRBD2. The germline V gene encodes CDR1 DFQATT and CDR2 SNEGSKA (reference sequence). The J segment lost 0 bases and the V segment lost 3 bases, leaving 11 bases of the junction unmatched. CDR3 size: 18 residues. CDR3: CSASTSGSAGLSTDTQYF. In DNA form, the CDR3 reads TGCAGTGCTAGCACTAGCGGGAGCGCCGGTCTTAGCACAGATACGCAGTATTTT.